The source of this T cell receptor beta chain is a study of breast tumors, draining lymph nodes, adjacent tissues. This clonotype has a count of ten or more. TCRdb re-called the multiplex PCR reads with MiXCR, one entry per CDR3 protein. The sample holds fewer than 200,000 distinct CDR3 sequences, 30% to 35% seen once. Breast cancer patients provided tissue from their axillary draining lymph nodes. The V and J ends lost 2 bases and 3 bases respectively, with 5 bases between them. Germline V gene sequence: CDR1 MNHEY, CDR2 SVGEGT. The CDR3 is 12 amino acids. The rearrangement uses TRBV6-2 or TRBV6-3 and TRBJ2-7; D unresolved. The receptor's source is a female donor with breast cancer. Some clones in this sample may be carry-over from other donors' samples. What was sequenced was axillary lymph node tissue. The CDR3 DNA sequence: TGTGCCAGCAGTTACCCCCTCTACGAGCAGTACTTC. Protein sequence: CASSYPLYEQYF.